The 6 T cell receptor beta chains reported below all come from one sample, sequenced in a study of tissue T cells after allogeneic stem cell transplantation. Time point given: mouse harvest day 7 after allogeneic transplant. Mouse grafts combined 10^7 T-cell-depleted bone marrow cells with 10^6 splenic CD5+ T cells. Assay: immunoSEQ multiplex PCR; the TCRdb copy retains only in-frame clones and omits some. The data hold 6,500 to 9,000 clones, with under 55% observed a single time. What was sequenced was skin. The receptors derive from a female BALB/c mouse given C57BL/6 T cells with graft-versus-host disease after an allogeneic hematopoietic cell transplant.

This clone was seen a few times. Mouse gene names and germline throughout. CDR3 region: CTCSANRGRGNQAPLF. The part of the CDR3 DNA that was read is TGCACCTGCAGTGCGAACAGGGGGCGAGGCAACCAGGCTCCGCTT. The V call is TRBV1, the J call TRBJ1-5; 9 nucleotides agree with TRBD1. Coverage ceases 1 residue before the CDR3 finishes, and the germline J gene fills in the end. CDR3 length equals 16 residues. V dropped 3 bases and J dropped 3; count of bases not matched to a gene: 6. Germline CDR1 is NSQYPW and CDR2 is LRSPGD (reference sequence).

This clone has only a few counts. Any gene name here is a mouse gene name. CDR3 region: CSSSPRLGSSYEQYF. The covered CDR3 bases are TGCTCCAGCAGTCCGCGACTGGGGAGCTCCTATGAACAGTAC. The rearrangement uses TRBV23 and TRBJ2-7; TRBD2 reflects the table's D call only, with no check against the DNA. The read stops 1 residue short of the end of the CDR3; the missing end is completed from the germline J gene. Germline CDR1 and CDR2: KGHTA and FQNQQP. CDR3 length: 15 residues. The complete variable domain, with remaining parts taken from reference TRBV23 and TRBJ2-7, reads DAAVTQKPRYLIKMKGQEAEMKCIPEKGHTAVFWYQQKQSKELKFLIYFQNQQPLDQIDMVKERFSAVCPSSSLCSLGIRTCEAEDSALYLCSSSPRLGSSYEQYFGPGTRLTVL.

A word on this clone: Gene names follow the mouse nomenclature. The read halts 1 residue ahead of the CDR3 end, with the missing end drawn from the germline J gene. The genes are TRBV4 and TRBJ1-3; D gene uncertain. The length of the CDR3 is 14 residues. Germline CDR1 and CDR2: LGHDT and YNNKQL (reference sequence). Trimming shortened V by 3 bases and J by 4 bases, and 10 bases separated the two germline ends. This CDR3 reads CASSYSGLGNTLYF. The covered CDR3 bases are TGTGCCAGCAGCTATTCGGGGTTAGGAAATACGCTCTAT.

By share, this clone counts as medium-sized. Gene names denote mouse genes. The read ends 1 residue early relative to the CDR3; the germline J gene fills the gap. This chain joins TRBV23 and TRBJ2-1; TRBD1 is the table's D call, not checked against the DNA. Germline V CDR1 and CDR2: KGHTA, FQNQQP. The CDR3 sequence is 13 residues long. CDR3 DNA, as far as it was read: TGCTCCAGCAGTCACCCAGGGTTTGCTGAGCAGTTC. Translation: CSSSHPGFAEQF. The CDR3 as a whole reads CSSSHPGFAEQFF.

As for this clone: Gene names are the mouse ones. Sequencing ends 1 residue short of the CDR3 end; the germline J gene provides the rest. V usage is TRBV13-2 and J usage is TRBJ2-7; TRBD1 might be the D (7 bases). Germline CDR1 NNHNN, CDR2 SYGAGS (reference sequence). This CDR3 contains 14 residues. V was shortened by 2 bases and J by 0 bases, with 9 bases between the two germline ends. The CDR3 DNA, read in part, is TGTGCCAGCGGTGAAGGGGGCGGCTCCTATGAACAGTAC. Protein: CASGEGGGSYEQY. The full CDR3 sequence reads CASGEGGGSYEQYF.

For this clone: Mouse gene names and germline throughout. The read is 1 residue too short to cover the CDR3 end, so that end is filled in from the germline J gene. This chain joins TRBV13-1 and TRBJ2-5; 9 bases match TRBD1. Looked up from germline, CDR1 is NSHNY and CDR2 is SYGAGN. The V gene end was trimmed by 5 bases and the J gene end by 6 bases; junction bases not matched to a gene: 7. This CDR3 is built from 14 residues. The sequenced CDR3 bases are TGTGCCAGCAGCATACAGGGGGCCCAGGACACCCAGTAC. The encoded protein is CASSIQGAQDTQY. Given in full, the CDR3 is CASSIQGAQDTQYF.